This record looks at one T cell receptor beta chain sequence and its context. Antigen specificity is unknown. RNA was extracted and reverse transcribed into cDNA as the sequencing template. Clones were read by immunoSEQ multiplex PCR, and TCRdb kept only the in-frame ones, dropping some. The sample yields 65,000 to 95,000 clones, roughly 47% seen once. The data stem from a study of CD8+ T cells in alopecia areata. Whole-study results and caveats: TCRs were shared less clearly across patients than in mice, possibly for HLA-related reasons.

Germline V gives CDR1 SQVTM, CDR2 ANQGSEA. The CDR3 is 12 amino acids. V was clipped by 3 bases and J by 9 bases, with 12 bases between them. The chain recombines TRBV29-1 with TRBJ2-1; possible D gene TRBD2, 6 bases. Source material: NKG2D-high CD8+ T cells sorted from blood. This receptor was identified in a human donor with alopecia areata. CDR3 sequence (DNA): TGCAGCGTTGAGACGGAGGGGATTGAGCAGTTCTTC. Translating gives CSVETEGIEQFF.